This record covers a single T cell receptor beta chain. No antigen is known for it. V shed 5 bases and J shed 6 bases, with 17 bases lying between them. This CDR3 has 14 amino acids. Germline V gene data show CDR1 as SEHNR and CDR2 as FQNEAQ (reference sequence). TCRdb itself ran the RT-PCR reads through MiXCR, one entry per CDR3 protein. The repertoire has 650,000 to 800,000 distinct CDR3 sequences, 18% of them found once; the top ten carry approximately 11%. The source of the sample is a study of response to subunit inactivated influenza vaccine. Study results and caveats: Authors proposed each seasonal influenza vaccination draws in few new T cells.

The sample was PBMCs from blood, taken around 5 days after vaccination. The chain has TRBV7-9 and TRBJ2-7; D may be TRBD1 or TRBD2 (5 bases each). This clonotype was sampled from a man aged 45-60 years who received an inactivated influenza vaccine. In DNA, the CDR3 is TGTGCCAGCAGCATGAGGTGGGGGAATTCCGAGCAGTACTTC. This sequence encodes CASSMRWGNSEQYF.